This is a list of T cell receptor beta chains from one sample in a study of T cell repertoires in ileal Crohn's disease. TCRdb keeps only in-frame clones here, not all; method: immunoSEQ multiplex PCR. The repertoire holds roughly 28,000 clones, with about three quarters as singletons. Material: ileal tissue. The source of these receptors is an adult with Crohn's disease. The CDR3 runs from the conserved cysteine through the conserved F or W. The D gene is left open where the match is weak. Only some rows state a clone size, as once, few, many or a class for expanded clones.

v_gene	d_gene	abundance	j_gene	CDR3aa	CDR3nt
TRBV7-8	-	-	TRBJ1-2	CASSLAASRVGARYGYTF	TGTGCCAGCAGCTTAGCCGCCTCCAGGGTGGGCGCTAGGTATGGCTACACCTTC
TRBV4-3	TRBD2	-	TRBJ2-5	CASSQGTAGGGETQYF	TGCGCCAGCAGCCAAGGAACCGCGGGGGGGGGAGAGACCCAGTACTTC
TRBV7-2	TRBD1	-	TRBJ2-1	CASTSGGRSEQFF	TGTGCCAGCACTTCAGGGGGCCGGAGTGAGCAGTTCTTC
TRBV6-4	-	-	TRBJ1-1	CASSDGGFTTEAFF	TGTGCCAGCAGTGACGGGGGCTTCACAACTGAAGCTTTCTTT
TRBV4-1	-	once	TRBJ1-2	CASSQVGGLGYNYGYTF	TGCGCCAGCAGCCAAGTGGGGGGGCTAGGATATAACTATGGCTACACCTTC
TRBV6-6	-	once	TRBJ2-7	CASSYIKDRIYEQYF	TGTGCCAGCAGTTACATCAAGGACAGAATTTACGAGCAGTACTTC
TRBV5-1	TRBD1	-	TRBJ2-7	CASSLAWTGGRDEQYF	TGCGCCAGCAGCTTGGCCTGGACAGGGGGTAGGGACGAGCAGTACTTC
TRBV2	-	once	TRBJ2-1	CASAEGRLGVDEQFF	TGTGCCAGCGCCGAGGGGAGGTTGGGGGTAGATGAGCAGTTCTTC
TRBV9	-	-	TRBJ1-6	CASSVQGNSPLHF	TGTGCCAGCAGCGTCCAGGGAAATTCACCCCTCCACTTT
TRBV7-2	-	-	TRBJ2-7	CASTLRASGSYEQYF	TGTGCCAGCACCCTTAGGGCGAGCGGGTCCTACGAGCAGTACTTC
TRBV6-5	-	-	TRBJ2-3	CASSYVGGGTDTQYF	TGTGCCAGCAGTTACGTAGGGGGAGGCACAGATACGCAGTATTTT
TRBV19	-	-	TRBJ1-2	CASSILGHLNYGYTF	TGTGCCAGTAGTATTTTGGGACATTTAAACTATGGCTACACCTTC
TRBV19	TRBD1	-	TRBJ1-1	CASSTLNRGRGTEAFF	TGTGCCAGTAGTACACTAAACAGGGGGCGCGGCACTGAAGCTTTCTTT
TRBV19	TRBD1	-	TRBJ1-2	CASRTGTGTDYGYTF	TGTGCCAGTAGGACCGGGACAGGGACGGACTATGGCTACACCTTC
TRBV5-6	-	-	TRBJ1-5	CASSLVSRVDQPQHF	TGTGCCAGCAGCTTGGTAAGCAGGGTCGATCAGCCCCAGCATTTT
TRBV7-2	TRBD1	-	TRBJ1-5	CASSPGTGHNQPQHF	TGTGCCAGCAGCCCCGGGACAGGACACAATCAGCCCCAGCATTTT
TRBV6-7	-	few	TRBJ1-2	CASSSAIKRQDLYVFYGYTF	TGTGCCAGCAGTTCCGCAATCAAACGACAGGACCTTTATGTCTTTTATGGCTACACCTTC
TRBV4-3	-	-	TRBJ2-3	CASSRGGALTDTQYF	TGCGCCAGCAGCAGAGGAGGGGCACTCACAGATACGCAGTATTTT
TRBV5-4	-	-	TRBJ2-7	CASSLDSPTYEQYF	TGTGCCAGCAGCTTAGACAGTCCGACCTACGAGCAGTACTTC
TRBV12-5	TRBD1	-	TRBJ1-2	CASGLAGGSGYTF	TGTGCTAGTGGTTTGGCAGGGGGTTCTGGCTACACCTTC
TRBV19	TRBD1	-	TRBJ1-2	CASSSGQAGGYTF	TGTGCCAGTTCCTCGGGACAGGCGGGAGGCTACACCTTC
TRBV12-5	-	-	TRBJ1-5	CASGFRGMGAQGQPQHF	TGTGCTAGTGGTTTCAGGGGAATGGGGGCTCAGGGCCAGCCCCAGCATTTT
TRBV29-1	-	-	TRBJ2-3	CSVEDRRDTQYF	TGCAGCGTTGAAGACCGGAGGGATACGCAGTATTTT
TRBV19	-	-	TRBJ2-7	CASSFHRQSYEQYF	TGTGCCAGTAGTTTCCACCGACAGTCCTACGAGCAGTACTTC